What follows are 20 T cell receptor beta chains derived from one specimen sequenced in a study of shared clonotypes between healthy human individuals. Using immunoSEQ multiplex PCR, the repertoire was profiled, and TCRdb retains in-frame clones only, with some absent. The table records about 510,000 clones, about 80% of them present only once. Source material: PBMCs. These receptors were taken from a woman between 40 and 55 years old in good health. Some clones in this sample may be carry-over from other donors' samples.

On this clone itself: Since a much larger clone is just one base distant, this may be a read error. The V call is TRBV7-9, the J call TRBJ2-2, with 10 positions matching TRBD1. Germline CDR1 is SEHNR and CDR2 is FQNEAQ (reference sequence). V gave up 3 bases and J gave up 6 bases; unmatched junction bases: 1. The CDR3 totals 14 residues. The CDR3 reads CASSLTGGPGELFF. CDR3 coding DNA: TGTGCCAGCAGCTTGACAGGGGGCCCCGGGGAGCTGTTTTTT.

V and J are TRBV10-3 and TRBJ2-3; TRBD2 aligns across 7 bases. Germline V gives CDR1 ENHRY, CDR2 SYGVKD. This CDR3 has 14 residues. V was pared by 4 bases and J by 5 bases, with 6 bases of the junction left unmatched. In nucleotides, the CDR3 is TGTGCCATCAGTGTGGGAGGGATTGAAGATACGCAGTATTTT. This gives the protein CAISVGGIEDTQYF.

The gene calls are TRBV28 and TRBJ1-2; tentatively, D is TRBD1 (6 bases). The CDR3 totals 14 residues. Trimming removed 3 bases at V and 4 bases at J, with 12 bases between. The V gene's germline CDR1 is MDHEN and CDR2 SYDVKM. CDR3 residues: CASSLTPTGYGYTF. In DNA, the CDR3 is TGTGCCAGCAGTTTGACCCCGACAGGCTATGGCTACACCTTC.

This sequence joins TRBV10-1 and TRBJ2-1, with D perhaps matching TRBD2 (6 bases). Germline CDR1 WNHNN, CDR2 SYGVQD (reference sequence). This CDR3 has 14 amino acids. The ends were cut back, 4 bases at V and 3 bases at J, with 10 bases in the middle. CDR3: CASSGGEVYNEQFF. DNA for the CDR3: TGCGCCAGCAGTGGGGGGGAGGTCTACAATGAGCAGTTCTTC.

The J gene is TRBJ2-2, the V gene TRBV18; 8 bases line up with TRBD1. With 4 bases clipped from V and 0 bases from J, the junction kept 13 bases outside the gene matches. Per the germline V gene, CDR1 is KGHSH and CDR2 is LQKENI. The CDR3 consists of 19 residues. This CDR3 reads CASSQRDRWFLANTGELFF. The DNA of the CDR3 is TGTGCCAGCTCACAACGGGACAGGTGGTTTTTAGCGAACACCGGGGAGCTGTTTTTT.

This clone was recorded a few times. The V gene is TRBV27, the J gene TRBJ1-5; a possible D gene is TRBD1 (5 bases). Germline V CDR1 and CDR2: MNHEY, SMNVEV (reference sequence). The CDR3 runs to 18 residues. V dropped 6 bases and J dropped 4 bases, with 25 bases sitting between them. Written as DNA, the CDR3 is TGTGCCAGCAGAAAGTATGGGGGACCGGACGGGGAGAATCAGCCCCAGCATTTT. This sequence encodes CASRKYGGPDGENQPQHF.

The chain couples TRBV11-2 to TRBJ2-7; 9 bases align to TRBD2. CDR3 length: 16 residues. Trimming cost V 5 bases and J 4 bases; bases outside gene matches: 12. Germline assignment: CDR1 SGHAT and CDR2 FQNNGV. The CDR3 spells CASSPRIAGVSYEQYF. For the CDR3, the DNA is TGTGCCAGCAGCCCCCGTATAGCGGGAGTTAGTTACGAGCAGTACTTC.

V and J are TRBV7-2 and TRBJ2-7, with a tentative D call TRBD1 (6 bases). Trimming took 0 bases from V and 3 from J, leaving 15 bases between them. Germline V gene data show CDR1 as SGHTA and CDR2 as FQGNSA. This CDR3 has 16 residues. The CDR3 nucleotides read TGTGCCAGCAGCTTAGCGACAGGCAACCCTGTCTACGAGCAGTACTTC. It codes for CASSLATGNPVYEQYF.

The chain carries TRBV18 and TRBJ1-1; 9 bases align to TRBD1. From germline, CDR1 is KGHSH and CDR2 LQKENI. The ends lost 2 bases at V and 3 bases at J; junction bases unmatched: 4. The CDR3 runs 15 residues. In nucleotides, the CDR3 is TGTGCCAGCTCACCAGCTGGGACAGGGTACACTGAAGCTTTCTTT. This translates into CASSPAGTGYTEAFF.

This chain links TRBV5-1 with TRBJ1-2, with 7 bases aligning to TRBD1. Germline trimming cut 4 bases from V and 5 bases from J; bases unmatched to any gene: 5. The CDR3 covers 13 residues. Per germline, CDR1 SGHRS and CDR2 YFSETQ. The CDR3 region has the DNA TGCGCCAGCAGCCATGACAGGGAGTATGGCTACACCTTC. Encoded protein: CASSHDREYGYTF.

This clone was seen only once. The genes are TRBV28 and TRBJ1-5, with TRBD1 identical over 8 bases. The CDR3 is made up of 15 amino acids. Per germline, CDR1 MDHEN and CDR2 SYDVKM. The V and J ends lost 5 bases and 3 bases, in that order; junction bases with no gene match: 6. The CDR3 DNA follows: TGTGCCAGCAGTCAAAGGACAGGGCACAATCAGCCCCAGCATTTT. It is translated as CASSQRTGHNQPQHF.

This chain joins TRBV6-5 and TRBJ2-1, with D perhaps TRBD2 (6 bases). The germline V and J ends were trimmed by 5 bases and 1 base, with 9 bases remaining between them. The germline gives CDR1 MNHEY, CDR2 SVGAGI. This CDR3 spans 14 amino acids. DNA for the CDR3: TGTGCCAGCAGTGCCCGGGAGTCCTACAATGAGCAGTTCTTC. Its translation is CASSARESYNEQFF.

This chain links TRBV28 with TRBJ2-2; 10 positions match TRBD2. With 6 bases clipped from V and 7 bases from J, the junction kept 8 bases outside the gene matches. The CDR3 extends over 15 amino acids. The germline V gene has CDR1 MDHEN and CDR2 SYDVKM. This CDR3 is CASRRLAGLGGELFF. DNA of the CDR3: TGTGCCAGCAGGAGACTAGCGGGTCTTGGCGGGGAGCTGTTTTTT.

This clone appeared many times. V usage is TRBV19 and J usage is TRBJ1-5; D may be TRBD1 (5 bases). The CDR3 extends over 13 amino acids. Trimming took 3 bases from V and 9 from J, leaving 12 bases between them. Germline V gives CDR1 LNHDA, CDR2 SQIVND (reference sequence). CDR3 sequence: CASSMGEVRPQHF. The CDR3 DNA sequence: TGTGCCAGTAGTATGGGGGAAGTACGGCCCCAGCATTTT.

J is TRBJ2-6 and V is TRBV7-9; the D call may be TRBD1 or TRBD2 (5 bases each). The CDR3 contains 18 residues. The germline gives CDR1 SEHNR, CDR2 FQNEAQ (reference sequence). Trimming removed 0 bases at V and 2 bases at J, with 14 bases between. The CDR3 coding sequence is TGTGCCAGCAGCTTAGCGCTAGGGTTGGGGGCTGGGGCCAACGTCCTGACTTTC. It codes for CASSLALGLGAGANVLTF.

The V and J genes are TRBV9 and TRBJ2-1, with D perhaps matching TRBD1 (5 bases). The CDR3 spans 12 residues. In germline, CDR1 is SGDLS, CDR2 YYNGEE. The germline V and J ends were trimmed by 3 bases and 8 bases, with 9 bases remaining between them. The CDR3 DNA reads as TGTGCCAGCAGCGGACAGTTGGATGAGCAGTTCTTC. It encodes CASSGQLDEQFF. Using reference TRBV9 and TRBJ2-1 for the parts outside the CDR3, the full variable domain is DSGVTQTPKHLITATGQRVTLRCSPRSGDLSVYWYQQSLDQGLQFLIQYYNGEERAKGNILERFSAQQFPDLHSELNLSSLELGDSALYFCASSGQLDEQFFGPGTRLTVL.

This sequence joins TRBV4-1 and TRBJ2-7, with TRBD1 identical over 9 bases. J was trimmed by 3 bases and V by 4 bases; bases with no gene match: 7. CDR1 and CDR2 (germline): MGHRA, YSYEKL. The CDR3 runs to 15 residues. The CDR3 DNA sequence: TGCGCCAGCAGCCTAACGGGACAGGGTTTCTACGAGCAGTACTTC. Its protein is CASSLTGQGFYEQYF.

CDR3 DNA sequence: TGTGCCAGCAGCTTAGACACAGGGCGGACCACTGAAGCTTTCTTT. This codes for CASSLDTGRTTEAFF. The chain joins TRBV7-2 to TRBJ1-1; possibly TRBD1 for D (6 bases). Germline loops: CDR1 SGHTA, CDR2 FQGNSA. Trimming shortened V by 1 base and J by 4 bases, and 13 bases separated the two germline ends. This CDR3 has 15 residues.

Comment on this clone: This may be a read error, as it is one base from a much larger clone. The V call is TRBV7-9, the J call TRBJ1-1, with D uncertain. The germline V gene has CDR1 SEHNR and CDR2 FQNEAQ (reference sequence). The V end was cut by 2 bases, the J end by 3 bases, with 1 base between. The CDR3 runs 11 residues. CDR3 amino acids: CASSLYTEAFF. CDR3 bases: TGTGCCAGCAGCTTATACACTGAAGCTTTCTTT.

This clone was picked up many times. The gene calls are TRBV29-1 and TRBJ1-2, with 8 bases fitting TRBD1. CDR3 length: 16 residues. V lost 3 bases and J lost 7; bases outside the gene matches: 16. The V gene's germline CDR1 is SQVTM and CDR2 ANQGSEA. The CDR3 region is CSVDYTTGEFKGGYTF. DNA of the CDR3: TGCAGCGTTGACTATACGACAGGGGAGTTTAAGGGTGGCTACACCTTC.